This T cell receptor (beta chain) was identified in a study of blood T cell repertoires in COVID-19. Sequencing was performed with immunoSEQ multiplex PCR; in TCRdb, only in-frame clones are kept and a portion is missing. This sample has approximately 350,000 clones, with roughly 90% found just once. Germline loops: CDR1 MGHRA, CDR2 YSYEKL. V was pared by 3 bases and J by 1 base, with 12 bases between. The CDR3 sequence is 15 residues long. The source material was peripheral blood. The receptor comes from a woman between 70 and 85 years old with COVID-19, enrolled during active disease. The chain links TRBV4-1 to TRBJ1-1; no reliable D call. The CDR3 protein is CASSHLGRGNTEAFF. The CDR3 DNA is TGCGCCAGCAGCCATTTAGGACGGGGGAACACTGAAGCTTTCTTT.